One sample yielded the 23 T cell receptor beta chains listed below, sequenced in a study of CD8 T cells in ankylosing spondylitis. Using its own MiXCR run on the 5' RACE reads, TCRdb lists one record per CDR3 protein. The sample includes more than 300,000 distinct CDR3 sequences, roughly 11% seen only once; the top ten take around 10%. The sequencing sample was made of blood, either unsorted or a sorted T cell fraction (not recorded which). These receptors all come from a female donor with ankylosing spondylitis or in good health (not recorded which).

This clonotype has at least ten counts. This sequence joins TRBV12-3 or TRBV12-4 and TRBJ1-6; possible D gene TRBD1, 6 bases. V lost 10 bases to trimming and J lost 9 bases, with 13 bases between them. CDR3 length: 12 amino acids. The CDR3 is CAIKQGFSPLHF. CDR3 bases: TGTGCCATCAAACAGGGTTTTTCACCCCTCCACTTT.

This clonotype was seen at least ten times. This sequence joins TRBV5-1 and TRBJ2-7, with 8 bases aligning to TRBD2. Germline V gives CDR1 SGHRS, CDR2 YFSETQ. V shed 1 base, J shed 6 bases, and the junction held 3 bases outside the gene matches. There are 13 residues in the CDR3. The CDR3 protein is CASSLYLAGEQYF. The CDR3 DNA sequence: TGCGCCAGCAGCTTGTACCTAGCGGGCGAGCAGTACTTC.

This chain connects TRBV14 to TRBJ2-1; the match to TRBD2 covers 9 bases. Germline CDR1 is SGHDN and CDR2 is FVKESK. The CDR3 covers 16 residues. V gave up 1 base and J gave up 0 bases; unmatched junction bases: 1. In DNA, the CDR3 is TGTGCCAGCAGCCAAGTTAGCGGGAGCTCCTACAATGAGCAGTTCTTC. Encoded protein: CASSQVSGSSYNEQFF.

V usage is TRBV20-1 and J usage is TRBJ2-7; TRBD1 aligns across 8 bases. CDR1 is DFQATT, CDR2 SNEGSKA, per germline (reference sequence). This CDR3 is built from 13 residues. The junction had 8 bases not matched to a gene; V was cut back by 3 bases and J by 7 bases. The CDR3 is CSASLQGAGEQYF. CDR3 coding DNA: TGCAGTGCTAGCCTCCAGGGGGCAGGGGAGCAGTACTTC.

This clonotype was counted ten times or more. The chain is built from TRBV6-2 or TRBV6-3 and TRBJ2-7; D remains unclear. V lost 5 bases, J lost 4 bases, and 15 bases lay in between. Germline CDR1 and CDR2: MNHEY and SVGEGT. This CDR3 is 14 amino acids long. The CDR3 region has the DNA TGTGCCAGCAGTCAACACTCGGACCGTTACGAGCAGTACTTC. This sequence encodes CASSQHSDRYEQYF.

This clonotype was recorded a few times. The rearrangement uses TRBV3-1 and TRBJ2-5; no reliable D call. From germline, CDR1 is LGHDT and CDR2 YNNKEL (reference sequence). V shed 1 base and J shed 1 base, with 7 bases lying between them. CDR3 length: 14 amino acids. Here the CDR3 reads CASSQADTQETQYF. CDR3 bases: TGTGCCAGCAGCCAAGCTGACACCCAAGAGACCCAGTACTTC.

The chain joins TRBV29-1 to TRBJ2-2; no clear D. CDR1 and CDR2 (germline): SQVTM, ANQGSEA. The CDR3 sequence is 15 residues long. The V end was cut by 1 base, the J end by 4 bases, with 13 bases between. This CDR3 reads CSVEGDKSFTGELFF. For the CDR3, the DNA is TGCAGCGTTGAAGGTGACAAGTCGTTCACCGGGGAGCTGTTTTTT.

As regards this clonotype: A much bigger clone sits one base away, suggesting this may be a read error. V gene TRBV5-5 combines with J gene TRBJ1-5, with D hard to call. V gave up 4 bases and J gave up 3 bases, with 8 bases separating them. Germline V gene sequence: CDR1 SGHKS, CDR2 YYEKEE (reference sequence). The CDR3 is made up of 13 amino acids. For the CDR3, the DNA is TGTGCCAGCAGCAGGGAAGACAATCAGCCCCAGCATTTT. Its protein product is CASSREDNQPQHF.

In its sample, this clonotype was seen many times. V usage is TRBV7-8 and J usage is TRBJ2-2, with TRBD2 matching 9 bases. The CDR3 spans 17 residues. The J segment lost 2 bases and the V segment lost 2 bases, leaving 6 bases of the junction unmatched. Germline V lookup: CDR1 SGHVS, CDR2 FQNEAQ. The CDR3 sequence: CASSLMGLAINTGELFF. The CDR3 region has the DNA TGTGCCAGCAGCTTAATGGGACTAGCTATTAACACCGGGGAGCTGTTTTTT.

Many counts were recorded for this clonotype. V is TRBV5-1 and J is TRBJ2-2, with 8 bases that match TRBD1. J lost 4 bases, V lost 0 bases, and 8 bases had no gene match. The CDR3 contains 17 residues. Germline V gives CDR1 SGHRS, CDR2 YFSETQ. The CDR3 DNA sequence: TGCGCCAGCAGCTTGGGATCAGGGGGCGCAGCCACCGGGGAGCTGTTTTTT. Amino acid sequence: CASSLGSGGAATGELFF.

This clonotype occurred many times. The J gene is TRBJ1-6, the V gene TRBV20-1; 9 nucleotides align to TRBD1. The germline V gene has CDR1 DFQATT and CDR2 SNEGSKA (reference sequence). The CDR3 has 17 amino acids. V dropped 3 bases and J dropped 0; count of bases not matched to a gene: 6. The CDR3 DNA follows: TGCAGTGCTAGTCGGGGACAGGGAAGCTCCTATAATTCACCCCTCCACTTT. It encodes CSASRGQGSSYNSPLHF.

This clonotype was observed many times. The chain carries TRBV25-1 and TRBJ1-6; D ambiguous. The ends were cut back, 6 bases at V and 6 bases at J, with 6 bases in the middle. The CDR3 spans 12 residues. Germline CDR1 MGHDK, CDR2 SYGVNS. The DNA for the CDR3 is TGTGCCAGCAGGCCTTCTAATTCACCCCTCCACTTT. Protein product: CASRPSNSPLHF.

Only a few counts were recorded for this clonotype. The J gene is TRBJ1-4, the V gene TRBV30; D might be TRBD1 (6 bases). Trimming removed 3 bases from V and 12 bases from J, with 14 bases in between. CDR1 and CDR2 (germline): GTSNPN, SVGIG (reference sequence). The length of the CDR3 is 12 residues. CDR3 coding DNA: TGTGCCTGGAGCAAACAGGGATCCGAACTGTTTTTT. Protein product: CAWSKQGSELFF.

This clonotype has only a few counts. Written as DNA, the CDR3 is TGCGCCAGCAGCTTGGTTCTGGGGGGGTCCAATGAGCAGTTCTTC. Translation: CASSLVLGGSNEQFF. The chain is built from TRBV5-1 and TRBJ2-1; 7 bases line up with TRBD2. The germline CDR1 and CDR2 sequences are SGHRS and YFSETQ. Germline trimming cut 0 bases from V and 6 bases from J; bases unmatched to any gene: 6. The length of the CDR3 is 15 residues.

In its sample, this clonotype was seen many times. CDR3 nucleotide sequence: TGCAGTGCTAGTCGGGTCGGGCGGGGGAAGTACAATGAGCAGTTCTTC. Its translation is CSASRVGRGKYNEQFF. The chain couples TRBV20-1 to TRBJ2-1, with 7 positions matching TRBD2. CDR1 DFQATT and CDR2 SNEGSKA come from the germline V gene (reference sequence). With V trimmed by 3 bases and J by 4 bases, 12 bases remained unmatched. The CDR3 covers 16 residues.

This clonotype has just a few counts. The V and J genes are TRBV7-2 and TRBJ2-1; 14 nucleotides line up with TRBD2. V lost 6 bases, J lost 9 bases, and 10 bases stayed unmatched. The CDR3 loop spans 16 amino acids. The V gene's germline CDR1 is SGHTA and CDR2 FQGNSA. CDR3: CASRSPGLAGVSEQFF. The CDR3 DNA follows: TGTGCCAGCAGATCCCCGGGACTAGCGGGGGTAAGTGAGCAGTTCTTC. Combining the CDR3 with reference TRBV7-2 and TRBJ2-1 gives the whole variable domain GAGVSQSPSNKVTEKGKDVELRCDPISGHTALYWYRQSLGQGLEFLIYFQGNSAPDKSGLPSDRFSAERTGGSVSTLTIQRTQQEDSAVYLCASRSPGLAGVSEQFFGPGTRLTVL.

This chain uses TRBV28 with TRBJ2-5; 7 bases match TRBD1. Per germline, CDR1 MDHEN and CDR2 SYDVKM. This CDR3 contains 14 residues. V was pared by 10 bases and J by 2 bases, with 10 bases of the junction left unmatched. CDR3 DNA: TGTGCCACCAACCGACAGGGAGATCAAGAGACCCAGTACTTC. Translated, it gives CATNRQGDQETQYF.

Ten or more counts support this clonotype. The V gene is TRBV7-2, the J gene TRBJ2-7; 12 bases fit TRBD2. Germline V lookup: CDR1 SGHTA, CDR2 FQGNSA. With V trimmed by 2 bases and J by 6 bases, 11 bases remained unmatched. The CDR3 runs 17 residues. For the CDR3, the DNA is TGTGCCAGCAGCTTAATGCTTTGGACTAGCGGGATCTCCGAGCAGTACTTC. The encoded protein is CASSLMLWTSGISEQYF.

This clonotype was seen only a few times. The chain combines TRBV4-2 with TRBJ2-3, with 7 bases matching TRBD2. Trimming at V came to 3 bases and at J to 5 bases, leaving 5 bases not matched to a gene. Germline CDR1 is LGHNA and CDR2 is YNFKEQ. This CDR3 has 14 amino acids. CDR3 loop: CASSQGGMGDTQYF. The CDR3 DNA reads TGTGCCAGCAGCCAGGGGGGGATGGGAGATACGCAGTATTTT.

The chain carries TRBV29-1 and TRBJ2-7; TRBD1 matches at 9 bases. Germline CDR1 reads SQVTM; CDR2 reads ANQGSEA. The CDR3 extends over 17 amino acids. J was trimmed by 5 bases and V by 5 bases; bases with no gene match: 19. The CDR3 DNA reads TGCAGCGTTACCCAGATTTCGGCCGGGACAGGGTCCCACGAGCAGTACTTC. Its protein product is CSVTQISAGTGSHEQYF.

The chain recombines TRBV11-1 with TRBJ2-1, with D unclear. The length of the CDR3 is 19 residues. Trimming pared 2 bases from V and 0 bases from J, leaving 20 bases between. CDR1 and CDR2 from the germline V gene are SGHAT and FQDESV (reference sequence). The DNA for the CDR3 is TGTGCCAGCAGCTTATTTAACTCTGCGGCTCCCAGCTCCTACAATGAGCAGTTCTTC. It codes for CASSLFNSAAPSSYNEQFF.

This clonotype was seen many times. The rearrangement uses TRBV5-1 and TRBJ2-1; D may be TRBD2 (5 bases). This CDR3 spans 15 amino acids. V dropped 1 base and J dropped 4 bases, with 12 bases sitting between them. CDR1 is SGHRS, CDR2 YFSETQ, per germline. The CDR3 sequence is CASSLTNSEYNEQFF. As DNA, the CDR3 is TGCGCCAGCAGCTTGACAAATAGCGAGTACAATGAGCAGTTCTTC. Supplemented by reference TRBV5-1 and TRBJ2-1, the full variable domain reads KAGVTQTPRYLIKTRGQQVTLSCSPISGHRSVSWYQQTPGQGLQFLFEYFSETQRNKGNFPGRFSGRQFSNSRSEMNVSTLELGDSALYLCASSLTNSEYNEQFFGPGTRLTVL.

This clonotype was counted between two and nine times. V usage is TRBV20-1 and J usage is TRBJ2-7; TRBD2 aligns across 10 bases. Looked up from germline, CDR1 is DFQATT and CDR2 is SNEGSKA (reference sequence). CDR3 length: 15 amino acids. V was clipped by 6 bases and J by 0 bases; unmatched bases: 8. The CDR3 sequence: CSAWTSGPTSYEQYF. CDR3 sequence (DNA): TGCAGTGCGTGGACTAGCGGACCAACCTCCTACGAGCAGTACTTC.